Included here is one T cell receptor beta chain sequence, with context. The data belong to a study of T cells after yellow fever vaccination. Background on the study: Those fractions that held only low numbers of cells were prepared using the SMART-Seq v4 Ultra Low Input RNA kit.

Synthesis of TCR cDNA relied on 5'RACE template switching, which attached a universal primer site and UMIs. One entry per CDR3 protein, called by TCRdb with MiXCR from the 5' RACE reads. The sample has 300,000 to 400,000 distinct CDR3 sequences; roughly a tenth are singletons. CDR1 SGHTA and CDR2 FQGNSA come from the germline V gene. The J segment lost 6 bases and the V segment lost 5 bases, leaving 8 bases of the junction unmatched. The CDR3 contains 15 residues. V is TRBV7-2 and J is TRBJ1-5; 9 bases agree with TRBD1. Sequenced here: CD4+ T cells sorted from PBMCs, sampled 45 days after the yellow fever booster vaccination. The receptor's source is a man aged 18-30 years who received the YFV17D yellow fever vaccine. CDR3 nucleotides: TGTGCCAGCAGCACCGGGACAGGGAGATTTCAGCCCCAGCATTTT. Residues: CASSTGTGRFQPQHF.